This T cell receptor beta chain was identified during a study of blood T cell repertoires in COVID-19. V was shortened by 6 bases and J by 0 bases, with 12 bases between the two germline ends. The CDR3 loop spans 15 amino acids. The V gene's germline CDR1 is KGHSH and CDR2 LQKENI. Under the authors' procedure: Reference gene primer amplification gave estimated nucleated cell counts. TCRdb's copy holds only in-frame clones and misses some; the assay was immunoSEQ multiplex PCR. V, J and clone size reflect that table, while D and trimming were determined from the DNA. The sample includes approximately 15,000 clones, around 85% of them seen just once.

This sequence originates from a human donor with active COVID-19. The donor label of this sample is uncertain. The chain joins TRBV18 to TRBJ1-3; possible D gene TRBD1, 6 bases. Sequencing was performed on peripheral blood. This chain's CDR3 is CASSLTGTSGNTIYF. The CDR3 DNA sequence: TGTGCCAGCTCCCTAACAGGGACCTCTGGAAACACCATATATTTT. Variable domain in full (rest from reference TRBV18 and TRBJ1-3): NAGVMQNPRHLVRRRGQEARLRCSPMKGHSHVYWYRQLPEEGLKFMVYLQKENIIDESGMPKERFSAEFPKEGPSILRIQQVVRGDSAAYFCASSLTGTSGNTIYFGEGSWLTVV.